The 3 T cell receptor beta chains in this list originate from one sample, sequenced in a study of CD8 T cells in ankylosing spondylitis. MiXCR, run by TCRdb on the 5' RACE reads, gives a single entry per CDR3 protein. Among 180,000 or so distinct CDR3 sequences listed, approximately 10% were seen once. The sequenced sample consisted of blood, either unsorted or a sorted T cell fraction (not recorded which). The receptor source for this set is a male donor with ankylosing spondylitis or in good health (not recorded which).

This clonotype was seen ten or more times. The CDR3 here is CASSIGNRGSYGYTF. The CDR3 nucleotides are TGCGCCAGCAGCATCGGGAACAGGGGATCCTATGGCTACACCTTC. The V and J genes are TRBV5-1 and TRBJ1-2, with 7 nucleotides matching TRBD1. This CDR3 region has 15 residues. V lost 4 bases and J lost 4; bases outside the gene matches: 10. From germline, CDR1 is SGHRS and CDR2 YFSETQ.

This clonotype has only a few counts. The genes are TRBV3-1 and TRBJ1-5, with D possibly matching TRBD1 (5 bases). The germline V gene encodes CDR1 LGHDT and CDR2 YNNKEL (reference sequence). The CDR3 has 15 amino acids. The V end was cut by 4 bases, the J end by 6 bases, with 16 bases between. The CDR3 region is CASSPTGGEGQPQHF. CDR3 sequence (DNA): TGTGCCAGCAGCCCCACGGGAGGGGAAGGTCAGCCCCAGCATTTT.

At least ten counts were recorded for this clonotype. The V and J genes are TRBV12-5 and TRBJ1-3; D remains unclear. Germline loops: CDR1 LGHNT, CDR2 FRNRAP. The V gene lost 6 bases and the J gene lost 3 bases, with 9 bases spanning the gap. The CDR3 has 13 residues. The CDR3 reads CASGPSYGNTIYF. The CDR3 bases are TGTGCTAGTGGGCCAAGTTATGGAAACACCATATATTTT.